This TCR beta chain was documented in a study of blood T cell repertoires in COVID-19. Authors' methods: Estimated nucleated cell counts came from reference gene primer amplification. Generated by immunoSEQ multiplex PCR, the TCRdb table keeps only in-frame clones and is missing some. V and J calls and clone size follow that table, whereas D and trimming were derived from the DNA. The sample records a few hundred thousand clones, more than 70% being singletons. Germline V gene lookup returns CDR1 LNHNV and CDR2 YYDKDF (reference sequence). The CDR3 has 17 amino acids. The J segment lost 12 bases and the V segment lost 0 bases, leaving 11 bases of the junction unmatched. Seattle patients were enrolled during active infection and followed longitudinally.

The origin of this receptor is a woman aged 60-70 years with COVID-19, enrolled during active disease. Sample: peripheral blood. The chain joins TRBV15 to TRBJ2-2, with 12 nucleotides matching TRBD1. CDR3 DNA: TGTGCCACCAGCAGAGAGGGGCGGGGACAGGGGGCCGAAAAGCTGTTTTTT. This encodes CATSREGRGQGAEKLFF. The full variable domain, its missing parts supplied by reference TRBV15 and TRBJ2-2, is DAMVIQNPRYQVTQFGKPVTLSCSQTLNHNVMYWYQQKSSQAPKLLFHYYDKDFNNEADTPDNFQSRRPNTSFCFLDIRSPGLGDTAMYLCATSREGRGQGAEKLFFGEGSRLTVL.